This T cell receptor (beta chain) was recorded in a study of blood T cells in healthy people across ages (dated by TCRdb to about 2015). Broadly, across the study: In model experiments, template switching captured about one uniquely barcoded TCR beta cDNA molecule for every two T cells. Donors were grouped into four age groups: young (average approximately 15 years), middle-aged (about 40), aged (around 60) and long-lived (less than 85). For two donors (one aged 18 to 29 and one aged 80 or older), the study analyzed two additional independent replicas of 1 million unique cDNA reads from the same blood draw. Age-related changes in TCR beta repertoire diversity were measured in the study by deep sequencing normalized with unique cDNA molecular identifiers. To avoid experimental bias, donors of different ages were randomly spread across the sequencing lanes.

According to the germline V gene, CDR1 reads MGHRA and CDR2 reads YSYEKL. The CDR3 sequence holds 15 residues, the cysteine and phenylalanine included. Just the 45-base CDR3 DNA is kept, in frame starting at base 1. V and J are trimmed by 4 bases and 5 bases, and the gene matches miss 10 bases of the junction. Systemically healthy Caucasian individuals from Russia, around 38 in total and aged roughly 6 to 90 years, were included as donors. Approximately 10 milliliters of peripheral blood were collected from each donor into EDTA-treated Vacutainer tubes. Ficoll-Paque density-gradient centrifugation was used to isolate PBMCs, with at least 6.5 million per sample. Trizol reagent was used to extract total RNA from PBMCs, with at least 5.5 micrograms per sample. Naive CD45RAhigh/CD27high T cell percentages were measured by flow cytometry on a PBMC aliquot from every donor. Overall results and qualifications from the work: Because the CMV infection status of the donors was unknown, age-related changes in expanded clonotypes may potentially have been confounded. Estimates of total diversity based on one million sequenced T cells were considered lower bounds and underestimates. Since profiling was done on bulk unsorted PBMCs, naive and antigen-experienced compartments could not be conclusively compared. Observed TCR beta diversity per million T cells fell roughly linearly with age, and a significant reduction was already apparent by age about 38. Compared with the aged group, the long-lived group had more naive CD4+ T cells, fewer expanded clones and increased TCR diversity, a pattern suggesting age selection. The percentage of naive T cells measured by flow cytometry correlated strongly with observed TCR beta diversity.

About this clonotype itself: There is no known antigen for this receptor. Within one base of it there is no much larger clone, and no base qualities were kept.

The library was generated by 5' RACE. Sequenced using an Illumina HiSeq 2500. A second PCR of roughly 7 to 11 cycles was performed with a sample-barcoded 5' primer and a J-beta primer mix. A template-switch 5' adaptor carrying 12 random nucleotides introduced a unique molecular identifier onto each TCR beta cDNA molecule. Each sample yielded at least 2.5 million CDR3-containing paired-end reads. First-strand cDNA synthesis was performed from all RNA using the Mint cDNA synthesis kit, with priming by a TRBC-specific oligonucleotide. Following uracil-DNA glycosylase treatment, all cDNA underwent a first 18-cycle PCR with the universal primers M1SS and BC2_uni_R. The original methods were these. For normalization, 1 million high-quality reads were randomly selected from each sample, with every read carrying a distinct molecular identifier. Instead of being binned into consensus sequences, reads that shared molecular identifiers were thrown out. MiTCR, with a Q25 quality threshold and the strictest error-elimination algorithm, was used for CDR3 identification, clonotype clustering and error correction. Lower-bound total TCR beta diversity was estimated with a nonparametric unseen species model using Euler transformation. TCRdb trimmed public reads at Q25 via fastp, called clones via MiXCR and kept in-frame beta chains. Rows are combined by CDR3 protein, so each entry shows the most common genes and DNA. These V and J calls rely on TCRdb rather than the paper's analysis. The sample contains more than 800,000 distinct CDR3 sequences, around 43% of them found a single time. The ten largest account for over 15% of the sample.

The clonotype comes from a woman in her sixties or seventies in good health. The sequencing input was blood. The chain was built from TRBV4-1 and TRBJ2-5, and 7 junction bases match TRBD2. The DNA is as follows: TGCGCCAGCAGCCCTCTTACTAGCGCTGTGGAGACCCAGTACTTC. Translated, this gives CASSPLTSAVETQYF.